Included here is one T cell receptor (beta chain) sequence, with context. Its antigen is as yet unknown. PCR primers comprised 60 Vbeta and 13 Jbeta primers. Clones were read by immunoSEQ multiplex PCR, and TCRdb kept only the in-frame ones, dropping some. Of about 130,000 clones listed, about 9.2% are singletons. This sample was taken from a study of cytomegalovirus exposure and HLA in healthy donors. Study-level points and caveats: Researchers reported in a later analysis that common viral pathogens appeared linked to several top clusters. In vitro checks showed that a few CMV-associated chains really do target CMV antigens. Later, TCR association rates were found to vary by HLA locus, highest for DRB1 and lowest for HLA-C. Another analysis was done later, and it associated more than 15,000 TCR beta sequences with HLA alleles at 0.05 false discovery rate.

The CDR3 loop spans 16 amino acids. Trimming left V 2 bases short and J 4 bases short, with 15 bases between. Germline assignment: CDR1 SGHAT and CDR2 FQDESV (reference sequence). Specimen: PBMCs. This TCR was recovered from a woman between 40 and 50 years old in good health and CMV-seropositive. The rearrangement uses TRBV11-1 and TRBJ2-1; a possible D gene is TRBD1 (6 bases). The CDR3 loop is CASSLTGTRSYNEQFF. The CDR3 DNA follows: TGTGCCAGCAGCTTAACCGGGACACGGAGTTACAATGAGCAGTTCTTC.